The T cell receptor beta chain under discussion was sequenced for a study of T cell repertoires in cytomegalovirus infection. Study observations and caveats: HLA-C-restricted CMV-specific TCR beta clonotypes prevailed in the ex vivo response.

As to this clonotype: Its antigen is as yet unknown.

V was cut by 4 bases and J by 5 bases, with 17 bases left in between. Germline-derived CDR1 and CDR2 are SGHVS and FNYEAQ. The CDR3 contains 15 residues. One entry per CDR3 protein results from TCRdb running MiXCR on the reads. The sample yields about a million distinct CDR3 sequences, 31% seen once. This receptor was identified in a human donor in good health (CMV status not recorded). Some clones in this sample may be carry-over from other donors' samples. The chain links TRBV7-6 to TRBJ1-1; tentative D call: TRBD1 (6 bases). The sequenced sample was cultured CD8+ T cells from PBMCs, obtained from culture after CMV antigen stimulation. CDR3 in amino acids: CASSSSGGAGTEAFF. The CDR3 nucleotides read TGTGCCAGCAGCTCGTCGGGGGGCGCGGGTACTGAAGCTTTCTTT.